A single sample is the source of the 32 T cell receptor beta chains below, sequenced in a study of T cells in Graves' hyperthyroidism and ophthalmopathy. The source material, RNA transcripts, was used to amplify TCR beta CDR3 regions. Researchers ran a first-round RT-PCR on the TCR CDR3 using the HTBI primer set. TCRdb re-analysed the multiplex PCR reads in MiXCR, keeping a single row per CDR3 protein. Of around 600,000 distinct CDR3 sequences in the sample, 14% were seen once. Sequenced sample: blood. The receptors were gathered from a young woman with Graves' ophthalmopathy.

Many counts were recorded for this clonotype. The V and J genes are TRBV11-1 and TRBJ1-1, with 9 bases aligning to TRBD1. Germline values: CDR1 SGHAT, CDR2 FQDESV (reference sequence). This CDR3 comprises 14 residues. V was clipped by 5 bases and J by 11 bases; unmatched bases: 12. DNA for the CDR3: TGTGCCAGCAGCCTGACAGGGGGACCTGCGGGGGCTTTCTTT. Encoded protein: CASSLTGGPAGAFF.

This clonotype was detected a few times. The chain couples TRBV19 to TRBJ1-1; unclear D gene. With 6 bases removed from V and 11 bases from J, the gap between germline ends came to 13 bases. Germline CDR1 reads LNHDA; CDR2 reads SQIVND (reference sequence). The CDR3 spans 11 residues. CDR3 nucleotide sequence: TGTGCCAGTAGGGCGGCACTTGGGGCTTTCTTT. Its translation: CASRAALGAFF.

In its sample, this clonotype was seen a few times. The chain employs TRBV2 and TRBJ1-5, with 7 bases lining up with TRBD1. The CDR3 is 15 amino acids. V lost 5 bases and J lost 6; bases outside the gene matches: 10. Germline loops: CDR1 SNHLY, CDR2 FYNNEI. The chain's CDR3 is CASSPLQGRSQPQHF. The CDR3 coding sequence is TGTGCCAGCAGTCCACTACAGGGGCGAAGTCAGCCCCAGCATTTT.

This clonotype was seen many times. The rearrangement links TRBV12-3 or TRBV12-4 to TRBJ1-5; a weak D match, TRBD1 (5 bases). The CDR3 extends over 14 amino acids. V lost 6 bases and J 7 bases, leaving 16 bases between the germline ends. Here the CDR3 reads CASRLGTLLQPQHF. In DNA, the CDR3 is TGTGCCAGCAGGCTTGGGACTCTCCTCCAGCCCCAGCATTTT.

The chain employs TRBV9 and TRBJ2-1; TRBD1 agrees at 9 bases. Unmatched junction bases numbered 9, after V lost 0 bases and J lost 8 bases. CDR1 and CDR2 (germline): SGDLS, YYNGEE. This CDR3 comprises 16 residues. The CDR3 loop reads CASSVDPGQGGDEQFF. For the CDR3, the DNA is TGTGCCAGCAGCGTAGACCCGGGACAGGGAGGAGATGAGCAGTTCTTC.

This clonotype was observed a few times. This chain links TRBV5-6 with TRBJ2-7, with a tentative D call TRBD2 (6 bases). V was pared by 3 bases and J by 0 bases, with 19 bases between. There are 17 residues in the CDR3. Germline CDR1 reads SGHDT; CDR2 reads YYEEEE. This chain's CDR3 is CASSWGNVGRYSYEQYF. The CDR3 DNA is TGTGCCAGCAGCTGGGGGAATGTCGGGAGATACTCCTACGAGCAGTACTTC.

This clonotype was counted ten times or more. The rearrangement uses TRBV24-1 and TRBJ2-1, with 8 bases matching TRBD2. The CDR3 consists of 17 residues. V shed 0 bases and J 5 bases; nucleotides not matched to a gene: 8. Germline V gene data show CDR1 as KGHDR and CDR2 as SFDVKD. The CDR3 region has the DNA TGTGCCACCAGTGATTTGGGGAGCGGGAGACTCAACAATGAGCAGTTCTTC. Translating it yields CATSDLGSGRLNNEQFF.

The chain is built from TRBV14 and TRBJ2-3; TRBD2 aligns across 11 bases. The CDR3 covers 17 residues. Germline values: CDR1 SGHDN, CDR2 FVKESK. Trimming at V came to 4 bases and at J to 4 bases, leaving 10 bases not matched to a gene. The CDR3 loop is CASSLHRRTSGSDTQYF. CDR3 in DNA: TGTGCCAGCAGCCTACATCGAAGGACTAGCGGGTCAGATACGCAGTATTTT.

CDR3 sequence: CASSLAQTALSNQPQHF. The CDR3 coding sequence is TGTGCCAGCAGCTTAGCGCAGACAGCCCTTAGCAATCAGCCCCAGCATTTT. This chain joins TRBV7-2 and TRBJ1-5; D is perhaps TRBD1 (5 bases). CDR3 size: 17 residues. Germline CDR1 and CDR2: SGHTA and FQGNSA. The V end was cut by 0 bases, the J end by 0 bases, with 12 bases between.

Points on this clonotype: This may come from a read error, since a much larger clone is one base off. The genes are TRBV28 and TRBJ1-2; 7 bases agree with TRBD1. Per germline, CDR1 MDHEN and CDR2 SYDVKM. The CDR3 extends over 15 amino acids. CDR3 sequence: CVSSWAAGQTSYYTF. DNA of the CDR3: TGTGTCAGCAGTTGGGCCGCGGGACAGACCTCCTACTACACCTTC.

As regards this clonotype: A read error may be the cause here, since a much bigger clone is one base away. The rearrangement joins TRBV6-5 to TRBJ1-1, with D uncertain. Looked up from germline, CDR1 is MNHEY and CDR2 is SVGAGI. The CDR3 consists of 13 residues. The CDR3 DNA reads TGTGCCAGCGGTTATGGGAGTAACACTGAAGCTTTCTTT. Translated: CASGYGSNTEAFF.

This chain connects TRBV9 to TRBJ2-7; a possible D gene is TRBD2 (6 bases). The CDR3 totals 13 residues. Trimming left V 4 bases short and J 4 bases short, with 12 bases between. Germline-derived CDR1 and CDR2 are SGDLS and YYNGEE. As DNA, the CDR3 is TGTGCCAGCAGCCCCGGGGACTGGTACGAGCAGTACTTC. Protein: CASSPGDWYEQYF.

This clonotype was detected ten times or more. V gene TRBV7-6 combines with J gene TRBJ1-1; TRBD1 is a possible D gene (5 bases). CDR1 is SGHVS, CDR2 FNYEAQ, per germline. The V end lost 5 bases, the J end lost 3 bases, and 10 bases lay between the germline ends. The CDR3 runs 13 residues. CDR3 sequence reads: CASSPGLYTEAFF. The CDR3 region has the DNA TGTGCCAGCAGCCCGGGACTTTACACTGAAGCTTTCTTT.

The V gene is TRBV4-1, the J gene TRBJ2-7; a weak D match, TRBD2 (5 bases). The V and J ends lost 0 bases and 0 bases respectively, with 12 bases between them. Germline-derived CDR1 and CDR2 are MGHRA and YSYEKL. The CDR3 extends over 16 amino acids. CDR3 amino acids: CASSQDQRGSSYEQYF. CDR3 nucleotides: TGCGCCAGCAGCCAAGATCAACGGGGAAGCTCCTACGAGCAGTACTTC.

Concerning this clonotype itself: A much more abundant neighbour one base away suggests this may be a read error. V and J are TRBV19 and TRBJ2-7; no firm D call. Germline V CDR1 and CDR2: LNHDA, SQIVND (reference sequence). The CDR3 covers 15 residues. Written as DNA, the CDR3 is TGTGCCAGTAGTCTTAACCCTGGGTCTTCCTACGAGCAGTGCTTC. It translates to CASSLNPGSSYEQCF.

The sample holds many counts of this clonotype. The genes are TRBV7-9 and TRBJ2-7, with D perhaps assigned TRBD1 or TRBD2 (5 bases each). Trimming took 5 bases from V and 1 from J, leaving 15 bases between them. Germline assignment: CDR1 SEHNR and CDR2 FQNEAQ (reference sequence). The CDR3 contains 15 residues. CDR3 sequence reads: CASSPWGSGSYEQYF. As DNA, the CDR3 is TGTGCCAGCAGCCCATGGGGGTCGGGTTCCTACGAGCAGTACTTC.

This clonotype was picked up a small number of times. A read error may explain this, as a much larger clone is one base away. The CDR3 bases are TGTGCCAGCTCATCAGATGCGGGGTTAGCTCAGCCCCAGCATTTT. The encoded protein is CASSSDAGLAQPQHF. The V call is TRBV18, the J call TRBJ1-5; D gene unclear. Trimming took off 5 bases at V and 6 bases at J, with 17 bases between the two ends. The germline V gene encodes CDR1 KGHSH and CDR2 LQKENI. CDR3 length: 15 residues.

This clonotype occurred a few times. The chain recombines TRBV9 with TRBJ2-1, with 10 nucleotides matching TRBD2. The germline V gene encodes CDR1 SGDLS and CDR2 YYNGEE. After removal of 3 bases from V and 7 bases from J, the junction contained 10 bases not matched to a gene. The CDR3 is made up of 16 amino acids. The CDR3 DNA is TGTGCCAGCAGCGAGGGTAGCGGGAGGTCCAGAAATGAGCAGTTCTTC. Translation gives CASSEGSGRSRNEQFF.

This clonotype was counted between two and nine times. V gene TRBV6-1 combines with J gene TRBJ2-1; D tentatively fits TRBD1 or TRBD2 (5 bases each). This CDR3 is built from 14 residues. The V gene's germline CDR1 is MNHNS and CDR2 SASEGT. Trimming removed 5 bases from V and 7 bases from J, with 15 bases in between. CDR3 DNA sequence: TGTGCCAGCAGTTATAGTGGGGGAGTAAATGAGCAGTTCTTC. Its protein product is CASSYSGGVNEQFF.

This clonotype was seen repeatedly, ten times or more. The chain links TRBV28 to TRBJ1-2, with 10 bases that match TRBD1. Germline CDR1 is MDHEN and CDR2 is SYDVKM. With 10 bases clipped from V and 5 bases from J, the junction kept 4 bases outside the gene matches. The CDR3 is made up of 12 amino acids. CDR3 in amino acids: CAIPGQGYGYTF. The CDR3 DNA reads TGTGCCATCCCGGGACAGGGGTATGGCTACACCTTC.

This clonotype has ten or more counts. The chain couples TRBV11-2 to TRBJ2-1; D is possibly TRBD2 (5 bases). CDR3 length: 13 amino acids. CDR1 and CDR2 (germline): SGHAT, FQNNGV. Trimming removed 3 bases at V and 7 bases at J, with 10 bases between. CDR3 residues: CASSFMGVNEQFF. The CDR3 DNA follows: TGTGCCAGCAGCTTCATGGGAGTTAATGAGCAGTTCTTC.

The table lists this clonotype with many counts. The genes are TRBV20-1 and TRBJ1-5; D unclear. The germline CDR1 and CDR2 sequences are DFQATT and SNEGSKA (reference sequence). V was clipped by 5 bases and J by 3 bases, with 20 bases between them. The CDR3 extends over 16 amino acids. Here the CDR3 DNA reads TGCAGTGCTTGGAGGGCAGCCCTTCCCTACAATCAGCCCCAGCATTTT. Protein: CSAWRAALPYNQPQHF.

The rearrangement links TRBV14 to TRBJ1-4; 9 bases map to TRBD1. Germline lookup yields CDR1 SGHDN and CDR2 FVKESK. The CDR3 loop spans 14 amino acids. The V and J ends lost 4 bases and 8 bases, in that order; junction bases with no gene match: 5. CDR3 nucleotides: TGTGCCAGCAGCCCGAGGACAGGGGTAGAAAAACTGTTTTTT. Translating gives CASSPRTGVEKLFF. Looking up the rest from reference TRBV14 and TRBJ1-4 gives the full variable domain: EAGVTQFPSHSVIEKGQTVTLRCDPISGHDNLYWYRRVMGKEIKFLLHFVKESKQDESGMPNNRFLAERTGGTYSTLKVQPAELEDSGVYFCASSPRTGVEKLFFGSGTQLSVL.

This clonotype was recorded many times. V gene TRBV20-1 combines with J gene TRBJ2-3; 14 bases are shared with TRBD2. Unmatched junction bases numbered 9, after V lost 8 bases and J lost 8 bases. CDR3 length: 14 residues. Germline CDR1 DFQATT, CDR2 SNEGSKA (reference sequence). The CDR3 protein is CSNDGTSGSPTQYF. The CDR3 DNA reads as TGCAGTAATGACGGGACTAGCGGGAGTCCTACGCAGTATTTT.

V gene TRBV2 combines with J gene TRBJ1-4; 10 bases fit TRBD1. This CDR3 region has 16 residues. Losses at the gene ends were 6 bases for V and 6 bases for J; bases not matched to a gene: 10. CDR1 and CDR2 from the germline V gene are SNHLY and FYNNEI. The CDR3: CASSGARQGAHEKLFF. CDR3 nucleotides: TGTGCCAGCAGCGGAGCGCGACAGGGGGCTCATGAAAAACTGTTTTTT.

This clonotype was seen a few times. CDR3 sequence: CASSQTGDYEQYF. The CDR3 bases are TGTGCCAGCAGTCAGACAGGTGATTACGAGCAGTACTTC. The chain is built from TRBV6-2 or TRBV6-3 and TRBJ2-7; D perhaps matches TRBD1 (6 bases). The CDR3 extends over 13 amino acids. Trimming pared 5 bases from V and 4 bases from J, leaving 12 bases between. CDR1 MNHEY and CDR2 SVGEGT come from the germline V gene.

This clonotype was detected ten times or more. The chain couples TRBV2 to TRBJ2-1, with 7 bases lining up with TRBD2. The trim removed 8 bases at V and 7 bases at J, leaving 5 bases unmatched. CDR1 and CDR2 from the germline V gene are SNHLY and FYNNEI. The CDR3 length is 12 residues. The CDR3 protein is CASSRLANEQFF. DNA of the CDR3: TGTGCCAGCTCCCGACTAGCAAATGAGCAGTTCTTC.

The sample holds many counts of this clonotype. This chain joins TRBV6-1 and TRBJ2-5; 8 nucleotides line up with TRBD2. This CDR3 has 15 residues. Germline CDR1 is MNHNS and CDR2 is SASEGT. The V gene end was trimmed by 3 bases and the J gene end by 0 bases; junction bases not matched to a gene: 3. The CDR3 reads CASSESSGYQETQYF. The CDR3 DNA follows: TGTGCCAGCAGTGAGTCTAGCGGGTACCAAGAGACCCAGTACTTC.

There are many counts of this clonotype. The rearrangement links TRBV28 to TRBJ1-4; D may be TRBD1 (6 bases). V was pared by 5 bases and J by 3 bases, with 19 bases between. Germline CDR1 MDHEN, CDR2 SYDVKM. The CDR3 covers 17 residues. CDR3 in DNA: TGTGCCAGCAGTCCCCGAAGATGGGGGCAGGCTAATGAAAAACTGTTTTTT. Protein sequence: CASSPRRWGQANEKLFF.

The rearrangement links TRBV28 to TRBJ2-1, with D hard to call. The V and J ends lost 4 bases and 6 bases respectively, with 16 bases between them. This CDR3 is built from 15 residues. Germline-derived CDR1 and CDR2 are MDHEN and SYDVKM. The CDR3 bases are TGTGCCAGCAGTTCCTCCGCCCCCCCGGGCAATGAGCAGTTCTTC. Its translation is CASSSSAPPGNEQFF. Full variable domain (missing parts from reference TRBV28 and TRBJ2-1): DVKVTQSSRYLVKRTGEKVFLECVQDMDHENMFWYRQDPGLGLRLIYFSYDVKMKEKGDIPEGYSVSREKKERFSLILESASTNQTSMYLCASSSSAPPGNEQFFGPGTRLTVL.

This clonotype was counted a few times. This chain's CDR3 is CASSYKYPNTGELFF. CDR3 DNA: TGTGCCAGCAGTTATAAGTATCCGAACACCGGGGAGCTGTTTTTT. The chain uses TRBV6-2 or TRBV6-3 and TRBJ2-2; D remains ambiguous. Germline V lookup: CDR1 MNHEY, CDR2 SVGEGT. The CDR3 extends over 15 amino acids. The V end was cut by 3 bases, the J end by 0 bases, with 8 bases between.

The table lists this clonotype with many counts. This CDR3 is CASSLNGQGSYGYTF. The CDR3 region has the DNA TGTGCCAGCAGCTTAAACGGACAGGGGTCCTATGGCTACACCTTC. This sequence joins TRBV11-2 and TRBJ1-2; 9 nucleotides match TRBD1. CDR3 length equals 15 residues. Per germline, CDR1 SGHAT and CDR2 FQNNGV. With V trimmed by 2 bases and J by 4 bases, 5 bases remained unmatched.